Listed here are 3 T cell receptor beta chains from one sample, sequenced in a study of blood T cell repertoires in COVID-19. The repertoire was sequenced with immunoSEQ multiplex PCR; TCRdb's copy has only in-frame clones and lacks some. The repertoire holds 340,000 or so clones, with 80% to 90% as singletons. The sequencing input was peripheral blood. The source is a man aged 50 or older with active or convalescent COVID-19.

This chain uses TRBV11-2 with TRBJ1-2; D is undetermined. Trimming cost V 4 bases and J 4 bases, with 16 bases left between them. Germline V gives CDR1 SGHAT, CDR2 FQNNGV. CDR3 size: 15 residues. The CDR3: CASSSIDMAAYGYTF. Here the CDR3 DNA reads TGTGCCAGCAGCTCCATAGACATGGCCGCCTATGGCTACACCTTC. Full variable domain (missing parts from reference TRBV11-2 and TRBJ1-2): EAGVAQSPRYKIIEKRQSVAFWCNPISGHATLYWYQQILGQGPKLLIQFQNNGVVDDSQLPKDRFSAERLKGVDSTLKIQPAKLEDSAVYLCASSSIDMAAYGYTFGSGTRLTVV.

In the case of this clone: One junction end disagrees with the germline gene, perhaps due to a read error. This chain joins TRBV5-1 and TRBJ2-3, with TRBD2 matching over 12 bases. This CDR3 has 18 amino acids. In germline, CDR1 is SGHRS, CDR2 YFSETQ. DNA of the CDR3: TGCGCCAGCACCTTGGGACTAGCGGGTCTACCTATCACAGATACGCAGTATTTT. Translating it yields CASTLGLAGLPITDTQYF. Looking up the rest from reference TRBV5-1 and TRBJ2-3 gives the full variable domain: KAGVTQTPRYLIKTRGQQVTLSCSPISGHRSVSWYQQTPGQGLQFLFEYFSETQRNKGNFPGRFSGRQFSNSRSEMNVSTLELGDSALYLCASTLGLAGLPITDTQYFGPGTRLTVL.

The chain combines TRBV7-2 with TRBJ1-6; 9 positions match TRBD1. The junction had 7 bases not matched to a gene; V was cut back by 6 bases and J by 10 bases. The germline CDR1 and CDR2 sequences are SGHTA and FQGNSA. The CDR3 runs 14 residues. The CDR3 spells CASSLQGAGSPLHF. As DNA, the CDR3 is TGTGCCAGCAGTTTACAGGGGGCAGGGTCACCCCTCCACTTT.